This TCR beta chain was profiled in a study of response to subunit inactivated influenza vaccine. Findings and limits, study-wide: The study's authors posited that every seasonal influenza vaccination enlists few new T cells.

Germline values: CDR1 SEHNR, CDR2 FQNEAQ (reference sequence). The J segment lost 3 bases and the V segment lost 5 bases, leaving 5 bases of the junction unmatched. This CDR3 has 14 amino acids. Regarding this clonotype: Its matching antigen is unknown.

Each CDR3 protein is one row after TCRdb ran MiXCR on the RT-PCR reads. The sample holds over 750,000 distinct CDR3 sequences, 20% to 25% seen once. The sequenced sample was PBMCs from blood, obtained less than 6 days after vaccination. The V call is TRBV7-9, the J call TRBJ1-2, with 8 nucleotides matching TRBD1. This TCR came from a man aged 50 to 59 who received an inactivated influenza vaccine. The CDR3 sequence is CASSPDRAHYGYTF. The CDR3 DNA sequence: TGTGCCAGCAGCCCGGACAGGGCTCACTATGGCTACACCTTC.